What follows are 5 T cell receptor beta chains derived from one specimen sequenced in a study of blood T cell repertoires in COVID-19. Libraries were prepared by immunoSEQ multiplex PCR; TCRdb keeps only in-frame clonotypes and omits some of them. The sample contains some 180,000 clones, less than 80% of which appear only once. Sequenced material: peripheral blood. Source of these receptors: a man in his fifties who had recovered from COVID-19.

The V and J genes are TRBV7-9 and TRBJ2-5, with 7 bases lining up with TRBD1. From germline, CDR1 is SEHNR and CDR2 FQNEAQ (reference sequence). V was clipped by 5 bases and J by 1 base; unmatched bases: 7. This CDR3 comprises 15 residues. For the CDR3, the DNA is TGTGCCAGCAGCGGACAGGACAAAGGCCAAGAGACCCAGTACTTC. This gives the protein CASSGQDKGQETQYF.

The chain is built from TRBV19 and TRBJ2-4, with 14 bases aligning to TRBD2. Germline V gives CDR1 LNHDA, CDR2 SQIVND (reference sequence). This CDR3 is built from 13 residues. The J segment lost 13 bases and the V segment lost 7 bases, leaving 6 bases of the junction unmatched. The CDR3 region is CASMAGLAGGQYF. CDR3 DNA sequence: TGTGCCAGTATGGCCGGACTAGCGGGAGGCCAGTACTTC. The full variable domain, in which reference TRBV19 and TRBJ2-4 provide the parts outside the CDR3, is DGGITQSPKYLFRKEGQNVTLSCEQNLNHDAMYWYRQDPGQGLRLIYYSQIVNDFQKGDIAEGYSVSREKKESFPLTVTSAQKNPTAFYLCASMAGLAGGQYFGAGTRLSVL.

This chain connects TRBV23-1 to TRBJ2-7, with 7 nucleotides matching TRBD1. TRBV23-1 is marked as an open reading frame, function uncertain. V lost 3 bases to trimming and J lost 6 bases; unmatched junction nucleotides: 11. CDR3 size: 15 residues. In DNA, the CDR3 is TGCGCCAGCAGTCATCAGACAGGGCCTGAGAGCGAGCAGTACTTC. This gives the protein CASSHQTGPESEQYF.

This clone was counted once. In the same sample, other DNA sequences code for this CDR3. This sequence joins TRBV7-3 and TRBJ2-5; D perhaps matches TRBD2 (5 bases). The V and J ends lost 5 bases and 1 base respectively, with 8 bases between them. CDR1 and CDR2 (germline): SGHTA, FQGTGA. The CDR3 consists of 13 residues. The CDR3 DNA sequence: TGTGCCAGCAGCCGAGGGTCCCAAGAGACCCAGTACTTC. Its protein is CASSRGSQETQYF.

This clone is a singleton in its sample. The J gene is TRBJ2-1, the V gene TRBV6-2 or TRBV6-3; 7 bases map to TRBD2. Germline-derived CDR1 and CDR2 are MNHEY and SVGEGT. The CDR3 is made up of 16 amino acids. Trimming cost V 5 bases and J 9 bases; bases outside gene matches: 16. The CDR3 reads CASSPLPGEGPIEQFF. CDR3 DNA: TGTGCCAGCAGTCCCCTCCCGGGGGAGGGCCCTATTGAGCAGTTCTTC.